This T cell receptor beta chain was captured in a study of blood T cell repertoires in COVID-19. Overall study: In each case, the material was cDNA or gDNA derived from T cells, B-cell-depleted T cells, or PBMCs.

Per the germline V gene, CDR1 is SQVTM and CDR2 is ANQGSEA. The CDR3 is made up of 16 amino acids. J gave up 2 bases and V 4 bases, and 14 bases lay outside the gene matches. Profiling relied on immunoSEQ multiplex PCR, and the TCRdb table lists in-frame clones only, not all of them. Of 200,000 to 250,000 clones in the sample, about 86% were seen once. This clonotype was sampled from a woman between 50 and 59 years old with acute or convalescent COVID-19. Sequencing input: peripheral blood. V is TRBV29-1 and J is TRBJ2-7; TRBD1 matches at 7 bases. CDR3 nucleotides: TGCAGCGTTGGGGGTAACGGACAGGATTTTCCCTACGAGCAGTACTTC. This encodes CSVGGNGQDFPYEQYF.